These 6 T cell receptor beta chains share one sample of origin, sequenced in a study of cytomegalovirus exposure and HLA in healthy donors. PCR primers comprised 60 Vbeta and 13 Jbeta primers. TCRdb's table, derived via immunoSEQ multiplex PCR, lists solely in-frame clones and lacks some. The sample comprises roughly 95,000 clones, over 75% of which are singletons, and less than 6% rests with the top ten. What was sequenced was PBMCs. All receptors derive from a man younger than 45 in good health and CMV-seropositive.

This clone was picked up one time. This chain uses TRBV19 with TRBJ1-2; 8 positions match TRBD1. The germline CDR1 and CDR2 sequences are LNHDA and SQIVND (reference sequence). The junction had 1 base not matched to a gene; V was cut back by 6 bases and J by 4 bases. This CDR3 is 12 amino acids long. In DNA, the CDR3 is TGTGCCAGTAGCGGACAGGGCTATGGCTACACCTTC. This gives the protein CASSGQGYGYTF.

The chain is built from TRBV5-4 and TRBJ1-2; 7 bases agree with TRBD1. V shed 4 bases and J 4 bases; nucleotides not matched to a gene: 16. Germline values: CDR1 SGHNT, CDR2 YYREEE (reference sequence). The CDR3 is 17 residues long. The CDR3 nucleotides are TGTGCCAGCAGCCCACGAGTCTTGGGCGACAGGGTCTATGGCTACACCTTC. As protein: CASSPRVLGDRVYGYTF.

V and J are TRBV18 and TRBJ1-1; TRBD1 might be the D (5 bases). Per the germline V gene, CDR1 is KGHSH and CDR2 is LQKENI. Trimming cost V 5 bases and J 1 base, with 14 bases left between them. The CDR3 is 15 residues long. CDR3 bases: TGTGCCAGCTCATGGGACTCCGGGGGGAACACTGAAGCTTTCTTT. Protein product: CASSWDSGGNTEAFF.

This clone appeared once. This sequence joins TRBV5-1 and TRBJ2-5, with 15 bases fitting TRBD2. The length of the CDR3 is 17 residues. Unmatched junction bases numbered 8, after V lost 4 bases and J lost 4 bases. The V gene's germline CDR1 is SGHRS and CDR2 YFSETQ. CDR3 nucleotide sequence: TGCGCCAGCAGCCCAGGACTAGCGGGGGGGCCGGGAGAGACCCAGTACTTC. Translating gives CASSPGLAGGPGETQYF. The whole variable domain, filled in from reference TRBV5-1 and TRBJ2-5, reads KAGVTQTPRYLIKTRGQQVTLSCSPISGHRSVSWYQQTPGQGLQFLFEYFSETQRNKGNFPGRFSGRQFSNSRSEMNVSTLELGDSALYLCASSPGLAGGPGETQYFGPGTRLLVL.

The chain couples TRBV7-9 to TRBJ1-3; D is ambiguous. Germline CDR1 reads SEHNR; CDR2 reads FQNEAQ (reference sequence). V was shortened by 1 base and J by 2 bases, with 6 bases between the two germline ends. This CDR3 comprises 14 residues. Written as DNA, the CDR3 is TGTGCCAGCAGCTTAGGAGCCGCTGGAAACACCATATATTTT. Protein: CASSLGAAGNTIYF.

The V and J genes are TRBV4-2 and TRBJ2-1; D possibly corresponds to TRBD1 (5 bases). Germline V lookup: CDR1 LGHNA, CDR2 YNFKEQ. The V end lost 3 bases, the J end lost 5 bases, and 8 bases lay between the germline ends. This CDR3 spans 13 amino acids. This chain's CDR3 is CASSQMDNNEQFF. The CDR3 region has the DNA TGTGCCAGCAGCCAGATGGACAACAATGAGCAGTTCTTC.